This TCR beta chain was recorded in a study of blood T cell repertoires in COVID-19. Study-level information: The origin of the acute and convalescent COVID-19 samples was the United States, Italy and Spain. PBMCs, B-cell-depleted T cells, or T cells provided the cDNA or gDNA that made up the material.

Per the original methods: The assay estimated nucleated cells by amplifying reference gene primers. TCRdb's table, derived via immunoSEQ multiplex PCR, lists solely in-frame clones and lacks some. The V and J calls and clone size are taken from that table; D and trimming were inferred from the DNA. The table shows hundreds of thousands of clones, with approximately 85% occurring only once. Trimming took off 5 bases at V and 3 bases at J, with 11 bases between the two ends. CDR3 length equals 13 residues. Germline lookup yields CDR1 LGHNA and CDR2 YSLEER. Material for sequencing was peripheral blood. This sequence was found in a middle-aged man with acute or convalescent COVID-19. V is TRBV4-3 and J is TRBJ2-7; perhaps TRBD1 as D (6 bases). CDR3 in amino acids: CASSSYRDYEQYF. CDR3 bases: TGCGCCAGCAGCTCCTACAGGGACTACGAGCAGTACTTC.